The T cell receptor beta chain described here comes from a study of blood T cell repertoires in COVID-19 (dated by TCRdb to 2019 to 2021). Looking at the study overall: Samples from collaborators originated in the United States, Italy and Spain and spanned both the acute and convalescent phases of COVID-19. Samples came from the ongoing ImmuneRACE study (first 160 participants) plus 1,254 subjects from 6 global collaborators. Nearly every sample came with metadata listing a de-identified subject ID, COVID-19 status, age in years and sex. A freely available public database, intended as a resource for researchers studying the immune response to SARS-CoV-2, is where the repertoires were released. HLA class I and class II types, where available, came from metadata supplied by the sample provider rather than from assay-based typing. Deeply sampled blood TCRbeta repertoires from subjects exposed to, actively infected with, or recovered from COVID-19 were included in the dataset. The material from the prospective study consisted of cDNA or gDNA derived from T cells, B-cell-depleted T cells, or PBMCs. The study at large found these results: Clinical and demographic metadata were provided uncurated, with the amount varying by source and participant.

TCRbeta CDR3 regions were amplified from genomic DNA by means of the immunoSEQ Assay, a bias-controlled multiplex PCR. The authors' pipeline ran thus. The number of nucleated cells in each sample was estimated by amplification of reference gene primers within the assay. Sequence reads were collapsed and filtered to measure the absolute abundance of every unique TCRbeta CDR3 rearrangement. For each sample, productive Simpson clonality was calculated by taking the square root of Simpson's diversity index across productive rearrangements. Entries here come from immuneACCESS through TCRdb and include only in-frame sequences with V and J called. Some clones fail to appear in such tables; in the studies checked, an unresolved V gene covers under half of the shortfall, and the cause of the remainder is unknown. V and J calls and clone size are those listed in that table; D and trimming were worked out from the DNA. Within this sample are about 98,000 clones, with around 85% of them counted one time only. The ten largest clones capture roughly a tenth of the sample.

Remarks on this clone: Its specific antigen is unknown. No clone much larger than this one lies a single base away; base qualities are absent.

V trim: 2 bases; J trim: 5 bases; unmatched bases: 11. The germline V gene encodes CDR1 LNHDA and CDR2 SQIVND (reference sequence). Its CDR3 holds 19 amino acids, cysteine through phenylalanine. Just the 57-base CDR3 DNA is kept, in frame starting at base 1. Collaborating institutions collected whole blood in K2EDTA tubes following their own protocols. For TCRbeta analysis, collaborator samples were shipped as frozen whole blood, as isolated PBMCs, or as DNA extracted from either sample type. This chain is built from TRBV19 and TRBJ2-2, with 13 junctional bases fitting TRBD2. The sequence was obtained from a woman aged 80 or over with acute or convalescent COVID-19. Sample: peripheral blood. The CDR3 amino acid sequence is: CASSIRTSGGPVETGELFF. The nucleotide sequence is given as TGTGCCAGTAGTATACGGACTAGCGGGGGCCCCGTTGAGACCGGGGAGCTGTTTTTT. With the portions outside the CDR3 filled from the reference TRBV19 and TRBJ2-2 genes, the complete variable region becomes DGGITQSPKYLFRKEGQNVTLSCEQNLNHDAMYWYRQDPGQGLRLIYYSQIVNDFQKGDIAEGYSVSREKKESFPLTVTSAQKNPTAFYLCASSIRTSGGPVETGELFFGEGSRLTVL.